The rows below give T cell receptor beta chains drawn from one sample of a study of blood T cells in healthy people across ages. TCRdb reanalysed the 5' RACE reads using MiXCR and keeps one entry per CDR3 protein. Of about 1,400,000 distinct CDR3 sequences detected, approximately 60% appear once; the ten largest clones hold 6.5% to 8.5%. Sequences were obtained from blood. Every receptor here comes from a man aged 18 to 30 in good health. The CDR3 runs from the conserved cysteine through the conserved F or W. A D gene is named only where the DNA matches it firmly. A clone size is listed for some rows: how often the clone was seen (once, few, many), or a class if it is expanded.

J: TRBJ1-4; size: NA; V: TRBV7-2; D: TRBD1; CDR3: CASSLGETGVLVNEKLFF; DNA: TGTGCCAGCAGCTTAGGAGAGACAGGGGTGTTGGTCAATGAAAAACTGTTTTTT
J: TRBJ1-1; size: NA; V: TRBV13; D: NA; CDR3: CASSPPNPEAFF; DNA: TGTGCCAGCAGCCCCCCCAACCCTGAAGCTTTCTTT
J: TRBJ2-4; size: NA; V: TRBV20-1; D: NA; CDR3: CSALENIQYF; DNA: TGCAGTGCCCTCGAAAACATTCAGTACTTC
J: TRBJ2-1; size: NA; V: TRBV12-5; D: NA; CDR3: CASASHYNGQFF; DNA: TGTGCTAGTGCCTCACACTACAATGGGCAGTTCTTC
J: TRBJ1-5; size: few; V: TRBV10-3; D: TRBD1; CDR3: CAISKGFSGTGANQPQHF; DNA: TGTGCCATCAGTAAAGGTTTCTCCGGGACAGGGGCAAATCAGCCCCAGCATTTT
J: TRBJ2-1; size: NA; V: TRBV7-9; D: NA; CDR3: CASSLALTWDGLGNEQFF; DNA: TGTGCCAGCAGCTTAGCGCTAACCTGGGACGGCCTGGGGAATGAGCAGTTCTTC
J: TRBJ1-2; size: few; V: TRBV28; D: TRBD1; CDR3: CASRETGTGTGYTF; DNA: TGTGCCAGCAGAGAGACCGGGACAGGTACTGGCTACACCTTC
J: TRBJ2-5; size: NA; V: TRBV11-3; D: NA; CDR3: CASSRWEDETQYF; DNA: TGTGCCAGCAGCCGCTGGGAAGATGAGACCCAGTACTTC
J: TRBJ2-1; size: NA; V: TRBV4-1; D: NA; CDR3: CASSQVGDEQFF; DNA: TGCGCCAGCAGCCAAGTTGGGGATGAGCAGTTCTTC
J: TRBJ2-1; size: NA; V: TRBV5-1; D: NA; CDR3: CASRGTPEAYNEQFF; DNA: TGCGCCAGCAGGGGGACCCCGGAGGCCTACAATGAGCAGTTCTTC
J: TRBJ2-2; size: once; V: TRBV5-1; D: TRBD1; CDR3: CASSLEEGAAGELFF; DNA: TGCGCCAGCAGCTTGGAAGAGGGGGCCGCCGGGGAGCTGTTTTTT
J: TRBJ1-2; size: NA; V: TRBV6-5; D: TRBD1; CDR3: CASSYGDRRASHGYTF; DNA: TGTGCCAGCAGTTACGGGGACAGGAGGGCGAGTCATGGCTACACCTTC
J: TRBJ2-5; size: NA; V: TRBV5-6; D: TRBD1; CDR3: CASSLRTGAGEQYF; DNA: TGTGCCAGCAGCTTGAGGACAGGGGCCGGGGAGCAGTACTTC
J: TRBJ2-7; size: NA; V: TRBV20-1; D: NA; CDR3: CSAYSIGRTYEQYF; DNA: TGCAGTGCCTACTCGATAGGGCGGACCTACGAGCAGTACTTC
J: TRBJ1-2; size: many; V: TRBV6-5; D: TRBD1; CDR3: CASSPTGNGYTF; DNA: TGTGCCAGCAGCCCGACAGGGAATGGCTACACCTTC
J: TRBJ2-1; size: NA; V: TRBV27; D: NA; CDR3: CASSLSGVGNEQFF; DNA: TGTGCCAGCAGTTTATCAGGGGTTGGTAATGAGCAGTTCTTC
J: TRBJ2-5; size: NA; V: TRBV7-9; D: NA; CDR3: CASSSPQGGRETQYF; DNA: TGTGCCAGCAGCTCGCCACAGGGTGGTCGTGAGACCCAGTACTTC
J: TRBJ2-1; size: NA; V: TRBV12-3/TRBV12-4; D: TRBD2; CDR3: CASSQVGTSDEQFF; DNA: TGTGCCAGCAGCCAAGTGGGGACTAGCGATGAGCAGTTCTTC
J: TRBJ2-6; size: few; V: TRBV15; D: TRBD1; CDR3: CATSREQGFNVLTF; DNA: TGTGCCACCAGCAGAGAACAGGGGTTCAACGTCCTGACTTTC
J: TRBJ2-3; size: once; V: TRBV20-1; D: TRBD1; CDR3: CSGGQYTDTQYF; DNA: TGCAGTGGGGGACAGTACACAGATACGCAGTATTTT
J: TRBJ2-7; size: NA; V: TRBV12-3/TRBV12-4; D: TRBD2; CDR3: CASSLGVLAGASGDEQYF; DNA: TGTGCCAGCAGTCTGGGTGTACTAGCGGGTGCCTCGGGGGACGAGCAGTACTTC
J: TRBJ1-1; size: NA; V: TRBV15; D: NA; CDR3: CATKGTANTEAFF; DNA: TGTGCCACCAAGGGAACGGCGAACACTGAAGCTTTCTTT
J: TRBJ2-1; size: NA; V: TRBV4-2; D: NA; CDR3: CASSQGSDSCNEQFF; DNA: TGTGCCAGCAGCCAAGGTTCGGACAGTTGCAATGAGCAGTTCTTC
J: TRBJ1-5; size: NA; V: TRBV29-1; D: NA; CDR3: CSVATGKSNQPQHF; DNA: TGCAGCGTTGCAACAGGGAAGAGCAATCAGCCCCAGCATTTT